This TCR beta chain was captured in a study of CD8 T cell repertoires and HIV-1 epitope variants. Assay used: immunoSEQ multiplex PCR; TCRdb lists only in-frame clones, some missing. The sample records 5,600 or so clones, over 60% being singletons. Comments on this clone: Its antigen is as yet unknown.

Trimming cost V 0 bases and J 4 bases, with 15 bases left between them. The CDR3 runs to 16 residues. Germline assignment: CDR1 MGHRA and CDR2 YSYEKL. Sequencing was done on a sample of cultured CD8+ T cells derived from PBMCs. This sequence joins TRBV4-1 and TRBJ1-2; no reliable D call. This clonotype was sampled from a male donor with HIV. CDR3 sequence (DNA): TGCGCCAGCAGCCAAGATAGAAACAGCCTTTCCTATGGCTACACCTTC. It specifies CASSQDRNSLSYGYTF.